Following are 25 T cell receptor beta chains from one sample sequenced in a study of cytomegalovirus exposure and HLA in healthy donors. The PCR was carried out with 60 Vbeta primers and 13 Jbeta primers. Only in-frame clones appear in the TCRdb table, and some are missing; sequencing was by immunoSEQ multiplex PCR. The data hold about 110,000 clones, with around 82% observed a single time. The sequencing input was PBMCs. The receptors stem from a man aged 45-65 years in good health and CMV-seronegative.

The rearrangement joins TRBV6-5 to TRBJ1-4; the D is unclear. The CDR3 loop spans 13 amino acids. Germline lookup yields CDR1 MNHEY and CDR2 SVGAGI. Trimming cost V 7 bases and J 12 bases, with 18 bases left between them. The CDR3 bases are TGTGCCAGCACGCGCGGTCGGGGTAACGAACTGTTTTTT. Translated, it gives CASTRGRGNELFF.

This chain links TRBV13 with TRBJ2-1; 13 bases agree with TRBD2. After removal of 0 bases from V and 1 base from J, the junction contained 0 bases not matched to a gene. CDR3 length equals 17 residues. The germline V gene has CDR1 PRHDT and CDR2 FYEKMQ (reference sequence). CDR3 nucleotide sequence: TGTGCCAGCAGCTTAGGACTAGCGGGGGGGTCCTACAATGAGCAGTTCTTC. Translating gives CASSLGLAGGSYNEQFF.

The V and J genes are TRBV27 and TRBJ2-5; TRBD1 aligns across 8 bases. CDR1 and CDR2 (germline): MNHEY, SMNVEV (reference sequence). V shed 8 bases, J shed 1 base, and the junction held 9 bases outside the gene matches. The CDR3 has 15 amino acids. This chain's CDR3 is CASGAAGGVQETQYF. The CDR3 nucleotides read TGTGCCAGCGGAGCTGCAGGGGGCGTCCAAGAGACCCAGTACTTC.

This clone was observed a handful of times. V and J are TRBV7-2 and TRBJ1-3, with a tentative D call TRBD1 (5 bases). The ends were cut back, 1 base at V and 2 bases at J, with 9 bases in the middle. Germline values: CDR1 SGHTA, CDR2 FQGNSA. The CDR3 is 15 residues long. The CDR3 loop is CASSLVSGPGNTIYF. In nucleotides, the CDR3 is TGTGCCAGCAGCTTAGTGTCAGGGCCTGGAAACACCATATATTTT.

V usage is TRBV30 and J usage is TRBJ2-5; 10 nucleotides match TRBD2. V shed 3 bases, J shed 3 bases, and the junction held 25 bases outside the gene matches. The germline gives CDR1 GTSNPN, CDR2 SVGIG (reference sequence). The CDR3 runs 21 residues. DNA for the CDR3: TGTGCCTGGAGGGGGATTCTTAGCGGGGGGCCCCAGAGGCCAAATGAAGAGACCCAGTACTTC. Protein sequence: CAWRGILSGGPQRPNEETQYF.

The rearrangement uses TRBV28 and TRBJ1-2; weak D call: TRBD1 (6 bases). The CDR3 extends over 14 amino acids. Germline V gene data show CDR1 as MDHEN and CDR2 as SYDVKM. V lost 6 bases to trimming and J lost 7 bases, with 18 bases between them. The CDR3 coding sequence is TGTGCCAGCAGGACCCGGCAGGGGATCGGTGGCTACACCTTC. It is translated as CASRTRQGIGGYTF.

The V and J genes are TRBV18 and TRBJ2-3, with D hard to call. Looked up from germline, CDR1 is KGHSH and CDR2 is LQKENI. This CDR3 has 13 amino acids. With 0 bases removed from V and 1 base from J, the gap between germline ends came to 2 bases. The CDR3 region has the DNA TGTGCCAGCTCACCACCCGGCACAGATACGCAGTATTTT. Its translation is CASSPPGTDTQYF.

This clone was counted a single time. V usage is TRBV6-1 and J usage is TRBJ2-7, with D possibly matching TRBD2 (6 bases). The V end lost 7 bases, the J end lost 0 bases, and 13 bases lay between the germline ends. Germline assignment: CDR1 MNHNS and CDR2 SASEGT. This CDR3 comprises 14 residues. CDR3 in DNA: TGTGCCAGCATCCGGGACGGGAGCTCCTACGAGCAGTACTTC. As protein: CASIRDGSSYEQYF.

The chain recombines TRBV2 with TRBJ1-4; D perhaps matches TRBD1 (5 bases). V dropped 7 bases and J dropped 5 bases, with 17 bases sitting between them. This CDR3 is built from 15 residues. The germline CDR1 and CDR2 sequences are SNHLY and FYNNEI. This CDR3 is CASNTGWASNEKLFF. Written as DNA, the CDR3 is TGTGCCAGCAATACAGGTTGGGCGTCGAATGAAAAACTGTTTTTT.

V is TRBV6-1 and J is TRBJ2-7; tentative D call: TRBD2 (6 bases). The germline V gene has CDR1 MNHNS and CDR2 SASEGT. V shed 10 bases and J shed 1 base, with 17 bases lying between them. The CDR3 consists of 14 residues. The DNA of the CDR3 is TGTGCCACAGCAGGGAGGCCAGTATCCTACGAGCAGTACTTC. This translates into CATAGRPVSYEQYF.

The gene calls are TRBV10-3 and TRBJ2-7, with D unclear. Germline CDR1 ENHRY, CDR2 SYGVKD. V shed 0 bases and J shed 4 bases, with 4 bases lying between them. The CDR3 extends over 12 amino acids. The CDR3 nucleotides read TGTGCCATCAGTGAGTCGACTTACGAGCAGTACGTC. Translation: CAISESTYEQYV.

This chain connects TRBV7-2 to TRBJ1-5; D is perhaps TRBD1 (5 bases). Germline V gene lookup returns CDR1 SGHTA and CDR2 FQGNSA. Trimming stripped 1 base from V and 8 bases from J, with 12 bases between. This CDR3 region has 14 residues. The CDR3 region has the DNA TGTGCCAGCAGCTTAGTCCGGGGGGAGGAGCCCCAGCATTTT. The encoded protein is CASSLVRGEEPQHF.

This clone was counted only a few times. The chain recombines TRBV21-1 with TRBJ1-5; the table's TRBD1 call for D was not verified on the DNA. TRBV21-1 is labeled a pseudogene. The CDR3 totals 16 residues. CDR3 bases: TGTGCCAGCAACAACTTTACAGGGGCAGCTAATCAGCCCCAGCATTTT. Translated: CASNNFTGAANQPQHF.

This clone has a handful of counts. The chain combines TRBV5-4 with TRBJ2-5; 7 nucleotides align to TRBD1. V gave up 1 base and J gave up 4 bases; unmatched junction bases: 7. Germline V CDR1 and CDR2: SGHNT, YYREEE (reference sequence). The CDR3 contains 15 residues. The CDR3: CASSLSQGLRETQYF. CDR3 DNA: TGTGCCAGCAGCTTGTCACAGGGGTTACGAGAGACCCAGTACTTC.

The chain couples TRBV18 to TRBJ2-1, with TRBD1 as a possible D gene (5 bases). Trimming removed 0 bases from V and 8 bases from J, with 8 bases in between. CDR1 is KGHSH, CDR2 LQKENI, per germline. This CDR3 is built from 13 residues. The CDR3 sequence: CASSPPTRDEQFF. Written as DNA, the CDR3 is TGTGCCAGCTCACCACCGACCAGGGATGAGCAGTTCTTC.

The genes are TRBV29-1 and TRBJ2-7; a weak D match, TRBD1 (5 bases). The V end lost 6 bases, the J end lost 0 bases, and 18 bases lay between the germline ends. Germline V gene lookup returns CDR1 SQVTM and CDR2 ANQGSEA. The CDR3 covers 15 residues. CDR3: CSVTKWRQGSYEQYV. Written as DNA, the CDR3 is TGCAGCGTAACAAAATGGCGTCAGGGCTCCTACGAGCAGTACGTC.

A word on this clone: The junction and the germline gene differ at one end; a read error may be behind it. V usage is TRBV7-9 and J usage is TRBJ2-2; weak D call: TRBD1 (6 bases). Germline CDR1 reads SEHNR; CDR2 reads FQNEAQ (reference sequence). CDR3 size: 17 residues. In DNA, the CDR3 is TGTTCCAGCAGCTTAACGTGGGCCAGGGGACGGACCGGGGAGCTGTTTTTT. This encodes CSSSLTWARGRTGELFF.

This chain connects TRBV27 to TRBJ1-1; D is possibly TRBD1 (5 bases). There are 15 residues in the CDR3. Germline V gives CDR1 MNHEY, CDR2 SMNVEV (reference sequence). Trimming removed 1 base at V and 1 base at J, with 10 bases between. The CDR3 loop reads CASSLFDGGNTEAFF. DNA of the CDR3: TGTGCCAGCAGTTTATTTGACGGGGGGAACACTGAAGCTTTCTTT.

The chain is built from TRBV29-1 and TRBJ2-2; D is possibly TRBD2 (5 bases). V lost 7 bases and J 2 bases, leaving 14 bases between the germline ends. Germline lookup yields CDR1 SQVTM and CDR2 ANQGSEA. The CDR3 runs 14 residues. The CDR3 region is CSARGQLNTGELFF. In nucleotides, the CDR3 is TGCAGCGCCCGGGGTCAGCTAAACACCGGGGAGCTGTTTTTT.

The CDR3 coding sequence is TGTGCCACCAGGGTTGGCGGGGGCACCTACAATGAGCAGTTCTTC. As protein: CATRVGGGTYNEQFF. The J gene is TRBJ2-1, the V gene TRBV15, with D tentatively TRBD2 (7 bases). This CDR3 comprises 15 residues. The germline V and J ends were trimmed by 6 bases and 2 bases, with 14 bases remaining between them. CDR1 is LNHNV and CDR2 is YYDKDF in the germline V gene (reference sequence). The variable domain in full, completed from reference TRBV15 and TRBJ2-1, reads DAMVIQNPRYQVTQFGKPVTLSCSQTLNHNVMYWYQQKSSQAPKLLFHYYDKDFNNEADTPDNFQSRRPNTSFCFLDIRSPGLGDTAMYLCATRVGGGTYNEQFFGPGTRLTVL.

The CDR3 is CASSWGGSSYNEQFF. The CDR3, as DNA: TGTGCCAGCAGCTGGGGGGGTAGCTCCTACAATGAGCAGTTCTTC. V usage is TRBV5-6 and J usage is TRBJ2-1, with 7 bases lining up with TRBD2. The CDR3 runs 15 residues. After removal of 3 bases from V and 0 bases from J, the junction contained 3 bases not matched to a gene. The germline V gene encodes CDR1 SGHDT and CDR2 YYEEEE. The whole variable domain, filled in from reference TRBV5-6 and TRBJ2-1, reads DAGVTQSPTHLIKTRGQQVTLRCSPKSGHDTVSWYQQALGQGPQFIFQYYEEEERQRGNFPDRFSGHQFPNYSSELNVNALLLGDSALYLCASSWGGSSYNEQFFGPGTRLTVL.

This clone was recorded a few times. V and J are TRBV11-3 and TRBJ1-1; TRBD1 aligns across 8 bases. Germline CDR1 and CDR2: SGHNT and YENEEA. This CDR3 has 17 amino acids. Trimming removed 2 bases from V and 3 bases from J; junction bases left unmatched: 11. This CDR3 is CASSLSSGQGRYTEAFF. CDR3 nucleotides: TGTGCCAGCAGCTTATCCTCCGGACAGGGTCGGTACACTGAAGCTTTCTTT. The full variable domain, in which reference TRBV11-3 and TRBJ1-1 provide the parts outside the CDR3, is EAGVVQSPRYKIIEKKQPVAFWCNPISGHNTLYWYLQNLGQGPELLIRYENEEAVDDSQLPKDRFSAERLKGVDSTLKIQPAELGDSAVYLCASSLSSGQGRYTEAFFGQGTRLTVV.

V gene TRBV4-3 combines with J gene TRBJ2-3; 14 positions agree with TRBD2. The CDR3 extends over 16 amino acids. Germline CDR1 and CDR2: LGHNA and YSLEER. The J segment lost 7 bases and the V segment lost 4 bases, leaving 7 bases of the junction unmatched. CDR3: CASSLGLAGGSYTQYF. In DNA form, the CDR3 reads TGCGCCAGCAGCCTTGGACTAGCGGGGGGTAGCTATACGCAGTATTTT.

The chain couples TRBV6-6 to TRBJ2-3; no clear D. V shed 2 bases and J shed 6 bases, with 6 bases lying between them. CDR1 and CDR2 (germline): MNHNY, SVGAGI (reference sequence). The CDR3 contains 12 residues. The CDR3 spells CASSYGRDTQYF. As DNA, the CDR3 is TGTGCCAGCAGTTACGGCAGGGATACGCAGTATTTT.

The table lists this clone with a few counts. This chain joins TRBV30 and TRBJ2-7, with a weak D call TRBD2 (6 bases). Germline CDR1 is GTSNPN and CDR2 is SVGIG (reference sequence). The CDR3 is 14 amino acids. The V end lost 3 bases, the J end lost 3 bases, and 15 bases lay between the germline ends. The CDR3 DNA sequence: TGTGCCTGGAGGGGGAGCGGGTACGTCTACGAGCAGTACTTC. Residues: CAWRGSGYVYEQYF.